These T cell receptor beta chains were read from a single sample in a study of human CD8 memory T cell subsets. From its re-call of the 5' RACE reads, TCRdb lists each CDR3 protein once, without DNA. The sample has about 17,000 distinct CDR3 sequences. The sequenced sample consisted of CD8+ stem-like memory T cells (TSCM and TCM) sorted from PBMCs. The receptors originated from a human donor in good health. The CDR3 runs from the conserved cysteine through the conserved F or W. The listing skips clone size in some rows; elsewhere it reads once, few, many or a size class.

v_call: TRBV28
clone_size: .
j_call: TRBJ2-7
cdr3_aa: CASATGLSGEQYF

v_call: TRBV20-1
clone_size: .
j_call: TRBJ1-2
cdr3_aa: CRDRGRGSFYGYTF

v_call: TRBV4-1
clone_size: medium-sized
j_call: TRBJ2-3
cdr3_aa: CASSQGRASRDTQYF

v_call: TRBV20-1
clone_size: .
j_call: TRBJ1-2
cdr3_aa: CSARDLARDVYGYTF

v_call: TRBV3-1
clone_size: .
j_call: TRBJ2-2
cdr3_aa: CASGKTSGGKTGELFF

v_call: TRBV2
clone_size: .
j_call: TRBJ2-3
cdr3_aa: CASSETGETSTDTQYF

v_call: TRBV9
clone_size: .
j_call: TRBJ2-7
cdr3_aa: CASSATGVGEQYF

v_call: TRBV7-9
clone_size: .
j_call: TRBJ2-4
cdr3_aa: CASSLGARPIQYF

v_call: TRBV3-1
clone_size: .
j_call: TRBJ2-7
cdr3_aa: CASSQARGPYEQYF

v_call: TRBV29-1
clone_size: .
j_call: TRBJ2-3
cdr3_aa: CSVDGYPGTDTQYF

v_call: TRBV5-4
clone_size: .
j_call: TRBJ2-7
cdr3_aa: CASSQTGTSDEQYF

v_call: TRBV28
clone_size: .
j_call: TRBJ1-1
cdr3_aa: CASSFRTERGDTEAFF

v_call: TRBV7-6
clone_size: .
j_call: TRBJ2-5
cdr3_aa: CASSPPGGDVETQYF

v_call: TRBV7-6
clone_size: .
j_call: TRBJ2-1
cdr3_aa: CASNTPGQESNEQFF

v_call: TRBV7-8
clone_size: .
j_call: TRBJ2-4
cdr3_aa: CASSSRDGPNIQYF

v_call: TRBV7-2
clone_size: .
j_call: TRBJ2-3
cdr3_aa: CASSLGPTETSTDTQYF

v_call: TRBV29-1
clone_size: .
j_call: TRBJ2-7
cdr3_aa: CSVVPQGHEQYF

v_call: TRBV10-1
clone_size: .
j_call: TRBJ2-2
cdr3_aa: CASTASLDTGELFF

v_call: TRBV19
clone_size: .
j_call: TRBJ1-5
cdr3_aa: CASSITSYQPQHF

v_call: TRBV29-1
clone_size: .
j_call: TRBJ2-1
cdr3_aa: CSVETDRGLWNEQFF

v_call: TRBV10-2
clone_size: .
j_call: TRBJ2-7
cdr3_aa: CASSESTALYEQYF

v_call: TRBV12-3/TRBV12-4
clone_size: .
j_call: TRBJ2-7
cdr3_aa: CASSLGQGYEQYF

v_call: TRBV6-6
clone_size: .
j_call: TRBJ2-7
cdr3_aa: CASTLAGDYEQYF

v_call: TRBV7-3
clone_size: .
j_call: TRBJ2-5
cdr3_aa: CASSLIGGGQETQYF

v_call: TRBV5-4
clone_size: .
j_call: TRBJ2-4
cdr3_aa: CASSSTQLAKNIQYF

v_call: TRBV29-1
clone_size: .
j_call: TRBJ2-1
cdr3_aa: CSGDGTDLGNEQFF

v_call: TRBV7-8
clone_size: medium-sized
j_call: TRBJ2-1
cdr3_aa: CASSLVAGGYNEQFF

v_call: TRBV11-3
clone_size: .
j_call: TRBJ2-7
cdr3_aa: CASSLGRFYEQYF